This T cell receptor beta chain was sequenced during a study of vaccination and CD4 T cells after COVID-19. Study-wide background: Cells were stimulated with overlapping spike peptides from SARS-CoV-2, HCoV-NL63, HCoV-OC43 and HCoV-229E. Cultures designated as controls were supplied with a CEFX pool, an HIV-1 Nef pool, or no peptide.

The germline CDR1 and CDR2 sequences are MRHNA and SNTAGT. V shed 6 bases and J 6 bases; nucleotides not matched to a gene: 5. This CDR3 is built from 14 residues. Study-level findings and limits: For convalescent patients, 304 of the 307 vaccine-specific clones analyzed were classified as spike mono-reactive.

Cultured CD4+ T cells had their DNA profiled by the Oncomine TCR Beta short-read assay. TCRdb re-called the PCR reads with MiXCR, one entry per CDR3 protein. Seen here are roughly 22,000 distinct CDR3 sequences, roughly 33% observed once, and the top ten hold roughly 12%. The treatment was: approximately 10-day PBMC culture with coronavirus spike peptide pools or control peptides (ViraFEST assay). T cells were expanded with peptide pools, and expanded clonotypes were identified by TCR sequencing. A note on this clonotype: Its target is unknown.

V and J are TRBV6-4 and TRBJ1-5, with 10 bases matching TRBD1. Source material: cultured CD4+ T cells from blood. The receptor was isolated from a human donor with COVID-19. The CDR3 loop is CASRGTGVFQPQHF. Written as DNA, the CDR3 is TGTGCCAGCAGAGGGACAGGGGTGTTTCAGCCCCAGCATTTT.